Presented here are 2 T cell receptor beta chains from one specimen sequenced in a study of CD4 T cells in relation to SARS-CoV-2 and coronaviruses. TCRdb's table, derived via immunoSEQ multiplex PCR, lists solely in-frame clones and lacks some. The profile shows some 26,000 clones, roughly 80% of them singletons. The unexposed donors gave CD4+ T cells in about 2010-2019, prior to COVID-19. CD4+ T cells were isolated from the cells after around 9 days of culture. Antigens of these TCRs are unknown. Sequenced sample: CD4+ T cells from PBMCs, cultured in vitro. Receptors were obtained from a human donor in good health.

V gene TRBV10-1 combines with J gene TRBJ2-3, with a possible D match to TRBD1 (6 bases). Germline V CDR1 and CDR2: WNHNN, SYGVQD (reference sequence). The CDR3 has 14 residues. The V end was cut by 7 bases, the J end by 3 bases, with 14 bases between. CDR3 DNA: TGCGCCAGCACCCCACAGGGTAAAACAGATACGCAGTATTTT. Its translation is CASTPQGKTDTQYF.

The chain combines TRBV25-1 with TRBJ2-1, with D hard to call. Trimming took 2 bases from V and 7 from J, leaving 3 bases between them. There are 11 residues in the CDR3. Looked up from germline, CDR1 is MGHDK and CDR2 is SYGVNS. The CDR3 here is CASSEVNEQFF. DNA for the CDR3: TGTGCCAGCAGTGAAGTTAATGAGCAGTTCTTC.